These 7 T cell receptor beta chains originate from one sample sequenced in a study of identical twins. One entry per CDR3 protein results from TCRdb running MiXCR on the 5' RACE reads. Of just under 650,000 distinct CDR3 sequences listed, about 7.1% are singletons. These same data were also listed under a study on yellow fever vaccine responses in identical twins.

The sequenced material came from PBMCs. The receptors come from a woman aged 18-30 years in good health.

This clonotype occurred a few times. This chain joins TRBV20-1 and TRBJ2-7; 10 positions match TRBD1. Per the germline V gene, CDR1 is DFQATT and CDR2 is SNEGSKA (reference sequence). With 6 bases clipped from V and 3 bases from J, the junction kept 2 bases outside the gene matches. This CDR3 is built from 12 residues. DNA of the CDR3: TGCAGTGCCGACAGGGGGCTCTACGAGCAGTACTTC. Translation: CSADRGLYEQYF.

This clonotype occurred many times. The chain joins TRBV11-2 to TRBJ2-7; no clear D. Germline-derived CDR1 and CDR2 are SGHAT and FQNNGV. CDR3 length equals 15 residues. V lost 0 bases, J lost 0 bases, and 9 bases lay in between. The CDR3 nucleotides read TGTGCCAGCAGCTTAGAATCAAGGACCTCCTACGAGCAGTACTTC. It codes for CASSLESRTSYEQYF.

The gene calls are TRBV7-2 and TRBJ2-4; possible D gene TRBD2, 6 bases. Trimming took off 1 base at V and 7 bases at J, with 11 bases between the two ends. Germline CDR1 SGHTA, CDR2 FQGNSA. The CDR3 contains 14 residues. The CDR3 is CASSLGTSSNIQYF. DNA of the CDR3: TGTGCCAGCAGCTTAGGCACTAGCTCGAACATTCAGTACTTC. Full variable domain (rest looked up from reference TRBV7-2 and TRBJ2-4): GAGVSQSPSNKVTEKGKDVELRCDPISGHTALYWYRQSLGQGLEFLIYFQGNSAPDKSGLPSDRFSAERTGGSVSTLTIQRTQQEDSAVYLCASSLGTSSNIQYFGAGTRLSVL.

This clonotype appeared a single time. The chain joins TRBV18 to TRBJ2-7; possible D gene TRBD2, 7 bases. CDR1 KGHSH and CDR2 LQKENI come from the germline V gene. With 6 bases removed from V and 5 bases from J, the gap between germline ends came to 14 bases. CDR3 size: 13 residues. CDR3 amino acids: CASSQGGGHEQYV. CDR3 DNA sequence: TGTGCCAGCTCCCAGGGCGGGGGCCACGAGCAGTACGTC.

This clonotype was recorded many times. The chain joins TRBV9 to TRBJ1-4, with D perhaps matching TRBD1 (5 bases). The V and J ends lost 4 bases and 7 bases respectively, with 17 bases between them. The CDR3 sequence is 15 residues long. The germline CDR1 and CDR2 sequences are SGDLS and YYNGEE. CDR3 coding DNA: TGTGCCAGCAGCTCTCGCGAGGGGTTTGGTGAAAAACTGTTTTTT. It codes for CASSSREGFGEKLFF.

This clonotype was observed a few times. The chain employs TRBV7-2 and TRBJ2-3, with TRBD2 identical over 10 bases. With 5 bases clipped from V and 7 bases from J, the junction kept 9 bases outside the gene matches. The CDR3 consists of 15 residues. Germline CDR1 reads SGHTA; CDR2 reads FQGNSA. The CDR3 DNA reads as TGTGCCAGCAGCAGTACTAGCGGGGAAGGAAATACGCAGTATTTT. It encodes CASSSTSGEGNTQYF.

This clonotype was picked up a small number of times. The chain couples TRBV20-1 to TRBJ1-5; the D gene is possibly TRBD1 (6 bases). The CDR3 runs to 13 residues. Looked up from germline, CDR1 is DFQATT and CDR2 is SNEGSKA (reference sequence). Trimming cost V 3 bases and J 6 bases, with 12 bases left between them. CDR3: CSARAGEGQPQHF. The CDR3 DNA follows: TGCAGTGCTAGGGCAGGGGAGGGTCAGCCCCAGCATTTT.